Presented here are 24 T cell receptor beta chains from one specimen sequenced in a study of blood T cell repertoires in COVID-19. TCRdb keeps only in-frame clones here, not all; method: immunoSEQ multiplex PCR. The table includes about 270,000 clones, 85% to 90% detected once. The material sequenced was PBMCs or T cells enriched from blood (not recorded which). These receptors all stem from a man aged 18 to 30 who had recovered from COVID-19.

The rearrangement uses TRBV5-1 and TRBJ2-3; 9 bases align to TRBD1. The J segment lost 2 bases and the V segment lost 4 bases, leaving 2 bases of the junction unmatched. This CDR3 has 14 amino acids. Germline-derived CDR1 and CDR2 are SGHRS and YFSETQ. The CDR3 spells CASSGTGFTDTQYF. The CDR3 DNA is TGCGCCAGCAGCGGGACAGGGTTCACAGATACGCAGTATTTT.

The V and J genes are TRBV9 and TRBJ1-1; tentatively, D is TRBD1 (5 bases). The CDR3 is 15 residues long. Germline CDR1 and CDR2: SGDLS and YYNGEE. Trimming cost V 4 bases and J 3 bases, with 16 bases left between them. DNA of the CDR3: TGTGCCAGCAGCACCCTGACAGAGGCGTACACTGAAGCTTTCTTT. Amino acids: CASSTLTEAYTEAFF.

This clone was seen more than once but under ten times. The rearrangement uses TRBV7-9 and TRBJ1-5, with D hard to call. Between the trimmed V and J ends, which lost 2 bases and 5 bases, there was a span of 7 bases. CDR1 and CDR2 from the germline V gene are SEHNR and FQNEAQ (reference sequence). The CDR3 spans 13 residues. The CDR3 nucleotides read TGTGCCAGCAGCTTACAAGCTGATCAGCCCCAGCATTTT. Its protein product is CASSLQADQPQHF.

The chain is built from TRBV19 and TRBJ1-2; the D is unclear. The germline gives CDR1 LNHDA, CDR2 SQIVND (reference sequence). Trimming shortened V by 8 bases and J by 5 bases, and 18 bases separated the two germline ends. This CDR3 spans 14 amino acids. CDR3 nucleotide sequence: TGTGCCAGTCGGTTAGGCGGATCTATATATGGCTACACCTTC. Translated: CASRLGGSIYGYTF. The full variable domain, with the rest looked up from reference TRBV19 and TRBJ1-2, is DGGITQSPKYLFRKEGQNVTLSCEQNLNHDAMYWYRQDPGQGLRLIYYSQIVNDFQKGDIAEGYSVSREKKESFPLTVTSAQKNPTAFYLCASRLGGSIYGYTFGSGTRLTVV.

This clone showed up just once. The gene calls are TRBV19 and TRBJ1-1; 7 nucleotides agree with TRBD1. The CDR3 runs 14 residues. CDR1 LNHDA and CDR2 SQIVND come from the germline V gene (reference sequence). Losses at the gene ends were 2 bases for V and 11 bases for J; bases not matched to a gene: 11. The DNA of the CDR3 is TGTGCCAGTAGTATACAGTCGAGACAGGGACAGGCTTTCTTT. Translated: CASSIQSRQGQAFF.

The gene calls are TRBV2 and TRBJ1-4; a weak D match, TRBD1 (5 bases). The V and J ends lost 3 bases and 5 bases respectively, with 13 bases between them. The CDR3 contains 15 residues. Germline CDR1 and CDR2: SNHLY and FYNNEI. For the CDR3, the DNA is TGTGCCAGCAGTGACGCGGGGCATGGGAATGAAAAACTGTTTTTT. Its translation is CASSDAGHGNEKLFF.

CDR3 in DNA: TGTGCCAGCAGCCCGGACGGGGACTATGGCTACACCTTC. It codes for CASSPDGDYGYTF. The chain recombines TRBV5-8 with TRBJ1-2; no clear D gene. V dropped 4 bases and J dropped 3 bases, with 10 bases sitting between them. The germline CDR1 and CDR2 sequences are SGHTS and YDEGEE. The CDR3 length is 13 residues. Using reference TRBV5-8 and TRBJ1-2 for the parts outside the CDR3, the full variable domain is EAGVTQSPTHLIKTRGQQATLRCSPISGHTSVYWYQQALGLGLQFLLWYDEGEERNRGNFPPRFSGRQFPNYSSELNVNALELEDSALYLCASSPDGDYGYTFGSGTRLTVV.

Regarding this clone: Other DNA sequences within the sample encode an identical CDR3. The rearrangement joins TRBV5-1 to TRBJ2-2; D not resolved. Germline V CDR1 and CDR2: SGHRS, YFSETQ. The ends were cut back, 0 bases at V and 5 bases at J, with 8 bases in the middle. This CDR3 spans 14 amino acids. The CDR3 protein is CASSLGSRTGELFF. The CDR3 region has the DNA TGCGCCAGCAGCTTGGGCTCGAGGACCGGGGAGCTGTTTTTT.

This clone was seen just once. The genes are TRBV4-2 and TRBJ1-2; D not resolved. Germline-derived CDR1 and CDR2 are LGHNA and YNFKEQ. The CDR3 has 16 residues. Trimming left V 5 bases short and J 0 bases short, with 16 bases between. The CDR3 coding sequence is TGTGCCAGCAGCGAGGGCGGCCTCGGGACTAACTATGGCTACACCTTC. This encodes CASSEGGLGTNYGYTF.

This clone was seen a handful of times. V gene TRBV14 combines with J gene TRBJ1-1, with D perhaps TRBD1 (5 bases). Germline V lookup: CDR1 SGHDN, CDR2 FVKESK. This CDR3 is built from 13 residues. Trimming removed 3 bases from V and 4 bases from J, with 9 bases in between. The DNA for the CDR3 is TGTGCCAGCAGCCATGGCCAGGGCACTGAAGCTTTCTTT. It encodes CASSHGQGTEAFF.

This clone was detected only once. The chain uses TRBV5-6 and TRBJ1-3, with 12 bases that match TRBD1. Germline V lookup: CDR1 SGHDT, CDR2 YYEEEE. V lost 5 bases to trimming and J lost 4 bases; unmatched junction nucleotides: 7. This CDR3 spans 16 amino acids. Here the CDR3 DNA reads TGTGCCAGCAGAGAGACCGGGACAGGGGGCGGAAACACCATATATTTT. It encodes CASRETGTGGGNTIYF.

The CDR3 DNA reads TGTGCCAGCAGCCAAGATCCACTGAGCGTGGATGAGCAGTTCTTC. It codes for CASSQDPLSVDEQFF. V is TRBV3-1 (or the pseudogene TRBV3-2) and J is TRBJ2-1; D is uncertain. Germline lookup yields CDR1 LGHDT and CDR2 YNNKEL (reference sequence). V was clipped by 0 bases and J by 8 bases, with 14 bases between them. CDR3 length: 15 amino acids.

This chain connects TRBV3-1 (or the pseudogene TRBV3-2) to TRBJ2-7; D might be TRBD2 (5 bases). Trimming removed 1 base at V and 5 bases at J, with 18 bases between. CDR1 is LGHDT and CDR2 is YNNKEL in the germline V gene (reference sequence). The CDR3 is 16 amino acids. The CDR3 is CASSQAWSGNIHEQYF. Here the CDR3 DNA reads TGTGCCAGCAGCCAAGCATGGTCCGGGAATATCCACGAGCAGTACTTC.

The V call is TRBV14, the J call TRBJ2-7, with 8 nucleotides matching TRBD1. The germline V gene encodes CDR1 SGHDN and CDR2 FVKESK. J was trimmed by 2 bases and V by 2 bases; bases with no gene match: 2. The length of the CDR3 is 14 residues. The CDR3: CASSQTTGAYEQYF. The CDR3 nucleotides are TGTGCCAGCAGCCAAACGACAGGGGCCTACGAGCAGTACTTC.

The chain links TRBV11-2 to TRBJ2-2, with D maybe TRBD2 (6 bases). This CDR3 has 17 residues. Trimming removed 5 bases at V and 3 bases at J, with 19 bases between. Germline CDR1 reads SGHAT; CDR2 reads FQNNGV. CDR3 DNA: TGTGCCAGCAGCCCCTCCATCTACGGGAGCGACACCGGGGAGCTGTTTTTT. Its protein product is CASSPSIYGSDTGELFF. Combining the CDR3 with reference TRBV11-2 and TRBJ2-2 gives the whole variable domain EAGVAQSPRYKIIEKRQSVAFWCNPISGHATLYWYQQILGQGPKLLIQFQNNGVVDDSQLPKDRFSAERLKGVDSTLKIQPAKLEDSAVYLCASSPSIYGSDTGELFFGEGSRLTVL.

The V gene is TRBV29-1, the J gene TRBJ2-3; 7 bases line up with TRBD2. J was trimmed by 0 bases and V by 7 bases; bases with no gene match: 10. The germline V gene encodes CDR1 SQVTM and CDR2 ANQGSEA. CDR3 length: 15 amino acids. The CDR3 DNA follows: TGCAGCGAGTTACCACTAGCGAGTAGCACAGATACGCAGTATTTT. This codes for CSELPLASSTDTQYF.

The chain uses TRBV6-5 and TRBJ1-2; 8 nucleotides line up with TRBD1. Trimming at V came to 6 bases and at J to 4 bases, leaving 7 bases not matched to a gene. The germline gives CDR1 MNHEY, CDR2 SVGAGI. The CDR3 loop spans 14 amino acids. CDR3 sequence: CASSTGQGAYGYTF. The CDR3 DNA is TGTGCCAGCAGCACCGGACAGGGAGCCTATGGCTACACCTTC.

CDR3 in amino acids: CASSQPQGVSSDTQYF. CDR3 DNA: TGTGCCAGCAGCCAACCTCAGGGGGTATCCTCAGATACGCAGTATTTT. The chain employs TRBV3-1 (or the pseudogene TRBV3-2) and TRBJ2-3; TRBD1 agrees at 7 bases. Germline-derived CDR1 and CDR2 are LGHDT and YNNKEL (reference sequence). The CDR3 length is 16 residues. V was clipped by 2 bases and J by 4 bases; unmatched bases: 9.

This chain joins TRBV30 and TRBJ1-6; D gene ambiguous. The CDR3 has 17 amino acids. V lost 4 bases, J lost 4 bases, and 20 bases lay in between. Germline lookup yields CDR1 GTSNPN and CDR2 SVGIG (reference sequence). CDR3 in DNA: TGTGCCTGGAAAACTAGGGTTGGCGCTGGGTATAATTCACCCCTCCACTTT. This sequence encodes CAWKTRVGAGYNSPLHF.

The rearrangement links TRBV15 to TRBJ1-5; TRBD1 aligns across 7 bases. The CDR3 is 15 residues long. Germline V lookup: CDR1 LNHNV, CDR2 YYDKDF (reference sequence). With 6 bases clipped from V and 6 bases from J, the junction kept 11 bases outside the gene matches. The CDR3 reads CATSRGRGIGQPQHF. CDR3 nucleotides: TGTGCCACCAGTCGTGGCAGGGGGATAGGTCAGCCCCAGCATTTT.

The rearrangement links TRBV9 to TRBJ2-1, with 8 bases that match TRBD2. Germline loops: CDR1 SGDLS, CDR2 YYNGEE. J gave up 9 bases and V 4 bases, and 12 bases lay outside the gene matches. The CDR3 is made up of 15 amino acids. Written as DNA, the CDR3 is TGTGCCAGCAGCCCTGGAGTAGCGGGAATGGCTGAGCAGTTCTTC. Encoded protein: CASSPGVAGMAEQFF.

This clone was seen only once. The V call is TRBV5-1, the J call TRBJ2-1, with D possibly matching TRBD2 (5 bases). Between the trimmed V and J ends, which lost 4 bases and 12 bases, there was a span of 14 bases. The CDR3 is 12 amino acids. CDR1 is SGHRS, CDR2 YFSETQ, per germline. CDR3 bases: TGCGCCAGCAGCCCGGGCATGGAGGTGCAGTTCTTC. This gives the protein CASSPGMEVQFF.

V usage is TRBV14 and J usage is TRBJ1-1; 7 nucleotides match TRBD1. From germline, CDR1 is SGHDN and CDR2 FVKESK. The J segment lost 9 bases and the V segment lost 2 bases, leaving 6 bases of the junction unmatched. This CDR3 comprises 13 residues. This chain's CDR3 is CASSQKDRYKAFF. The CDR3 DNA sequence: TGTGCCAGCAGCCAAAAGGACAGGTACAAAGCTTTCTTT.

The chain recombines TRBV30 with TRBJ2-7, with D perhaps matching TRBD2 (5 bases). Germline V gives CDR1 GTSNPN, CDR2 SVGIG (reference sequence). CDR3 length: 11 amino acids. Between the trimmed V and J ends, which lost 5 bases and 2 bases, there was a span of 7 bases. The CDR3 coding sequence is TGTGCCTGGGGGCGGGCCTACGAGCAGTACTTC. Translating gives CAWGRAYEQYF.